This TCR beta chain was observed in a study of glioma-infiltrating T cells. Study results and limitations: Gliomas, especially low-grade, showed above-expected tissue-blood divergence; non-neoplastic patients showed below. Only very few CDR3 sequences appeared in both tissue and blood.

The germline gives CDR1 MGHRA, CDR2 YSYEKL. The CDR3 extends over 15 amino acids. V lost 1 base, J lost 0 bases, and 9 bases lay in between. Comments on this clonotype: What it binds is not known.

Amplification of TCR alpha and beta CDR3 regions from RNA used iRepertoire nested multiplex PCR. In TCRdb, the multiplex PCR reads were re-called with MiXCR into one record per CDR3 protein. The sample has about 130,000 distinct CDR3 sequences; 24% are singletons. The specimen sequenced was glioma tissue, nonneoplastic brain tissue, or PBMCs (not recorded which). This chain uses TRBV4-1 with TRBJ1-1; the D gene is possibly TRBD1 (5 bases). This receptor was obtained from a human donor with low-grade glioma or glioblastoma, undergoing nonglioma brain surgery, or in good health (not recorded which). CDR3 sequence reads: CASSQGPGLNTEAFF. CDR3 bases: TGCGCCAGCAGCCAAGGTCCGGGGCTGAACACTGAAGCTTTCTTT.